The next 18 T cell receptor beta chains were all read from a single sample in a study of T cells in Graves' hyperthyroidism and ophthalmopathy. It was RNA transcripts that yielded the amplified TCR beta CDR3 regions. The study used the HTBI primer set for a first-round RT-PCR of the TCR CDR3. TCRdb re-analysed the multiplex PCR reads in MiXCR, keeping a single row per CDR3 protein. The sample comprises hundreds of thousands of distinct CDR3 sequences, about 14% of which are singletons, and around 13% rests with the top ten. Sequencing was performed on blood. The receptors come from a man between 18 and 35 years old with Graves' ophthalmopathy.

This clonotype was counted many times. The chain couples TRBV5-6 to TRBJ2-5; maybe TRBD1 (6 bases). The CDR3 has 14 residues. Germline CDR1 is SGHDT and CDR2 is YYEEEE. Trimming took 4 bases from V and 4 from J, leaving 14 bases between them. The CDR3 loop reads CASSRTGMGETQYF. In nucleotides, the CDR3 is TGTGCCAGCAGCAGAACAGGGATGGGAGAGACCCAGTACTTC.

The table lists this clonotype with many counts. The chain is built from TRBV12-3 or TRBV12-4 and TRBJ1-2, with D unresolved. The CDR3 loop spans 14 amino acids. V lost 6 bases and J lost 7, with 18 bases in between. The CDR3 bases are TGTGCCAGCAGCCCAAGCGCTGGTCGTAGTGGCTACACCTTC. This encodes CASSPSAGRSGYTF.

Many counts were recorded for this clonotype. CDR3 residues: CASSLGVATGELFF. CDR3 sequence (DNA): TGTGCCAGCAGCTTGGGGGTTGCCACCGGGGAGCTGTTTTTT. The chain employs TRBV5-8 and TRBJ2-2, with D uncertain. Germline V CDR1 and CDR2: SGHTS, YDEGEE. Trimming shortened V by 0 bases and J by 4 bases, and 7 bases separated the two germline ends. The CDR3 is made up of 14 amino acids.

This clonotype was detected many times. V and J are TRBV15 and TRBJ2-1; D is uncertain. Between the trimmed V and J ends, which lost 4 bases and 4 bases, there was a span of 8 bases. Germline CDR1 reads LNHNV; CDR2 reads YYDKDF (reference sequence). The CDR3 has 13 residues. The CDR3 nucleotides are TGTGCCACCAGCAAGGACGGGTACAATGAGCAGTTCTTC. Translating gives CATSKDGYNEQFF. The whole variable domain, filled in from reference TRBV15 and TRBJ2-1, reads DAMVIQNPRYQVTQFGKPVTLSCSQTLNHNVMYWYQQKSSQAPKLLFHYYDKDFNNEADTPDNFQSRRPNTSFCFLDIRSPGLGDTAMYLCATSKDGYNEQFFGPGTRLTVL.

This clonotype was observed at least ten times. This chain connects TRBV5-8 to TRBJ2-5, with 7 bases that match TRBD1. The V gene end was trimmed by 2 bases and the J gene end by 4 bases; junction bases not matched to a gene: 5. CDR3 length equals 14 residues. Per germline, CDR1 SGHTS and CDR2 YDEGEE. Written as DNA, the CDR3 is TGTGCCAGCAGCTTTACAGGGGCCGGAGAGACCCAGTACTTC. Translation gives CASSFTGAGETQYF. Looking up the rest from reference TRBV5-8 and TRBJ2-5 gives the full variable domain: EAGVTQSPTHLIKTRGQQATLRCSPISGHTSVYWYQQALGLGLQFLLWYDEGEERNRGNFPPRFSGRQFPNYSSELNVNALELEDSALYLCASSFTGAGETQYFGPGTRLLVL.

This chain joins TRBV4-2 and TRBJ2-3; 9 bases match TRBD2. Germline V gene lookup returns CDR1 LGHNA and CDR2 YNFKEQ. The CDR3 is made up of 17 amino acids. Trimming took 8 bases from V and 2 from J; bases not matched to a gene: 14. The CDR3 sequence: CASRLRGGRQDTDTQYF. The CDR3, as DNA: TGTGCCAGCCGCCTGCGGGGGGGCCGTCAAGACACAGATACGCAGTATTTT.

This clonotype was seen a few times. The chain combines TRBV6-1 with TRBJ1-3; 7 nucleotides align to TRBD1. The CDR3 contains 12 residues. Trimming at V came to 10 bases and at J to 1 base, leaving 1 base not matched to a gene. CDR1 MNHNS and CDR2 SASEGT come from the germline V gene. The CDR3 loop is CANRGSGNTIYF. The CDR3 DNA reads TGTGCCAACAGGGGTTCTGGAAACACCATATATTTT.

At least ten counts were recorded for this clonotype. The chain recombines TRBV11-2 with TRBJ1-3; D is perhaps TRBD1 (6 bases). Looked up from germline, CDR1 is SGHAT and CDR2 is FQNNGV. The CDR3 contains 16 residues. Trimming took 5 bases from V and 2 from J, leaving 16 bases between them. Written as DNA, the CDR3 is TGTGCCAGCAGCGCAAGACAGGTGAACCCTGGAAACACCATATATTTT. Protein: CASSARQVNPGNTIYF.

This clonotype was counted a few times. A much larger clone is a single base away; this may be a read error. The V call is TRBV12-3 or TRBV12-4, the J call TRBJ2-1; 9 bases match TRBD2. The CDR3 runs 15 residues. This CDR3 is CANSPSGRSDNEQFF. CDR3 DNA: TGTGCCAACAGTCCCAGCGGGAGGTCGGACAATGAGCAGTTCTTC.

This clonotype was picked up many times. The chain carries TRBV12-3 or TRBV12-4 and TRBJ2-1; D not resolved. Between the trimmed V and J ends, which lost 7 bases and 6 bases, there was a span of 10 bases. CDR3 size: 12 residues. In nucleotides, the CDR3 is TGTGCCAGCATTAGCCAGACCAATGAGCAGTTCTTC. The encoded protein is CASISQTNEQFF.

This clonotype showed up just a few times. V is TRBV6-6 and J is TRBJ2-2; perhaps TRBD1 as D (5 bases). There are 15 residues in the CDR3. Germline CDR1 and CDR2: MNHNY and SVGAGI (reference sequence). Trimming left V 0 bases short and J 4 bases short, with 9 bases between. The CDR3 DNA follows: TGTGCCAGCAGTTACTCGGTGCAGGGCACCGGGGAGCTGTTTTTT. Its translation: CASSYSVQGTGELFF.

The CDR3 region has the DNA TGTGCCAGCAGGCGACCCTGGGACTCTGGGGCCAACGTCCTGACTTTC. Encoded protein: CASRRPWDSGANVLTF. This chain links TRBV2 with TRBJ2-6; D remains unclear. V lost 6 bases to trimming and J lost 0 bases, with 12 bases between them. This CDR3 comprises 16 residues. Germline V lookup: CDR1 SNHLY, CDR2 FYNNEI.

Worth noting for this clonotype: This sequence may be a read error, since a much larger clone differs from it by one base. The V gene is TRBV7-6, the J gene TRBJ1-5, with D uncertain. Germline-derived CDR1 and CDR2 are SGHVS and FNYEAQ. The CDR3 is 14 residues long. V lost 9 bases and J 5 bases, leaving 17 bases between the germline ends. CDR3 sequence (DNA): TGTGCCAGAAGCGGTAATGGCGGCGATCAGCCCCAGCATTTT. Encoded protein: CARSGNGGDQPQHF. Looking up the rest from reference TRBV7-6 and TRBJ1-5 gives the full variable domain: GAGVSQSPRYKVTKRGQDVALRCDPISGHVSLYWYRQALGQGPEFLTYFNYEAQQDKSGLPNDRFSAERPEGSISTLTIQRTEQRDSAMYRCARSGNGGDQPQHFGDGTRLSIL.

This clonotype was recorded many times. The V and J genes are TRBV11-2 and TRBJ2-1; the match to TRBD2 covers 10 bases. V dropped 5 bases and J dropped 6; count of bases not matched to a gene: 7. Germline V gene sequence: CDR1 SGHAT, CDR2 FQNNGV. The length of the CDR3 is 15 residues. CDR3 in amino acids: CASSLGRTSGNEQFF. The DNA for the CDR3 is TGTGCCAGCAGCCTAGGTAGGACTAGCGGCAATGAGCAGTTCTTC.

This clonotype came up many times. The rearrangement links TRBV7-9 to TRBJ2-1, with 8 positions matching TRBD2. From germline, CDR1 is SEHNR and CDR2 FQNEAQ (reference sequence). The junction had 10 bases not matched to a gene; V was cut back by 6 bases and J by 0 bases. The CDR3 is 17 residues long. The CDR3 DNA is TGTGCCAGCAGGCCAACTAGCGGCGGTCCCTCCTACAATGAGCAGTTCTTC. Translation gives CASRPTSGGPSYNEQFF. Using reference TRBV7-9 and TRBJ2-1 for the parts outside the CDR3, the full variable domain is DTGVSQNPRHKITKRGQNVTFRCDPISEHNRLYWYRQTLGQGPEFLTYFQNEAQLEKSRLLSDRFSAERPKGSFSTLEIQRTEQGDSAMYLCASRPTSGGPSYNEQFFGPGTRLTVL.

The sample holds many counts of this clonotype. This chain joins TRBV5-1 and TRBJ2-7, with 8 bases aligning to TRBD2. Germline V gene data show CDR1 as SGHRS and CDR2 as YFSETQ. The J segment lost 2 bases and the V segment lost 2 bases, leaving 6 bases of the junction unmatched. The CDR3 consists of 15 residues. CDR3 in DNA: TGCGCCAGCAGCTTAAGCGGGACTAGTACCTACGAGCAGTACTTC. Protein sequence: CASSLSGTSTYEQYF.

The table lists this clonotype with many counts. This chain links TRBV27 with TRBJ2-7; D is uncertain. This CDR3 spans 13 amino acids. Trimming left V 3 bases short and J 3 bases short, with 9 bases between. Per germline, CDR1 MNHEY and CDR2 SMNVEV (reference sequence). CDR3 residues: CASSLASGYEQYF. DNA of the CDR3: TGTGCCAGCAGTTTGGCATCAGGCTACGAGCAGTACTTC.

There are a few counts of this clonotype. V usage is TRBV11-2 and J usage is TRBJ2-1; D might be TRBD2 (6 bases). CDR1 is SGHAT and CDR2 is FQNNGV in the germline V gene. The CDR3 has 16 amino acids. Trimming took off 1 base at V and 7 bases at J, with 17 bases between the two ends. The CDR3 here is CASSLASGGAINEQFF. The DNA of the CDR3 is TGTGCCAGCAGCTTAGCTTCAGGAGGGGCGATTAATGAGCAGTTCTTC.